The sample holds a few counts of the clone carrying this T cell receptor (beta chain). The CDR3 totals 14 residues. Trimming took off 7 bases at V and 5 bases at J, with 14 bases between the two ends. Germline V gives CDR1 LGHNA, CDR2 YSLEER. The record originates from a study of metastatic and nonmetastatic thyroid tumors. Study-wide background: For malignant and benign thyroid patients, tumor or nodule tissue and blood were the sources whose repertoires were compared.

Patients were all untreated before their thyroid surgery. TCRdb re-called the PCR reads via MiXCR. The sample has 25,000 to 40,000 clones, under 8% seen once; the top ten hold around 45%. The chain has TRBV4-3 and TRBJ2-2; possible D gene TRBD1, 5 bases. The source is a female donor with papillary thyroid cancer or a benign thyroid nodule (not recorded which). Some clones in this sample may be carry-over from other donors' samples. The sequenced sample consisted of blood. CDR3 residues: CASNSKQETGELFF. The DNA of the CDR3 is TGCGCCAGCAACTCTAAACAGGAGACCGGGGAGCTGTTTTTT.